The 25 T cell receptor beta chains below come from one sample, sequenced in a study of blood T cells in healthy people across ages. Primers used in a second PCR of roughly 6 to 11 cycles were a sample-barcoded 5' primer and a J-beta primer mix. TCRdb called the 5' RACE reads again in MiXCR, with one record for every CDR3 protein. The table has 1.5 million to 2 million distinct CDR3 sequences, 28% seen once. The sample comprised blood. These receptors all stem from a woman in her twenties or thirties in good health.

The chain recombines TRBV20-1 with TRBJ1-4; tentatively, D is TRBD1 (5 bases). The germline CDR1 and CDR2 sequences are DFQATT and SNEGSKA (reference sequence). V lost 6 bases and J 1 base, leaving 12 bases between the germline ends. The CDR3 runs to 14 residues. The CDR3 reads CSASSGGTNEKLFF. The CDR3 nucleotides read TGCAGTGCCAGCTCTGGGGGAACTAATGAAAAACTGTTTTTT.

This clonotype occurred a few times. The V gene is TRBV15, the J gene TRBJ2-7; a weak D match, TRBD1 (6 bases). The CDR3 is 13 amino acids. V shed 3 bases and J shed 5 bases, with 11 bases lying between them. The germline gives CDR1 LNHNV, CDR2 YYDKDF (reference sequence). CDR3 coding DNA: TGTGCCACCAGCAGGAGCACAGGGAACGAGCAGTACTTC. Its translation: CATSRSTGNEQYF.

This clonotype was seen a handful of times. The rearrangement joins TRBV27 to TRBJ2-3; 9 bases are shared with TRBD2. The V segment lost 2 bases and the J segment 8 bases; nucleotides outside the gene matches: 5. The CDR3 consists of 14 residues. The germline gives CDR1 MNHEY, CDR2 SMNVEV (reference sequence). The CDR3 loop is CASSLLAGTATQYF. The DNA for the CDR3 is TGTGCCAGCAGTTTACTAGCGGGGACTGCTACGCAGTATTTT.

This clonotype has ten or more counts. This chain connects TRBV29-1 to TRBJ2-7; TRBD2 might be the D (7 bases). The CDR3 totals 13 residues. Trimming pared 0 bases from V and 7 bases from J, leaving 13 bases between. Germline V gene sequence: CDR1 SQVTM, CDR2 ANQGSEA. The CDR3 DNA sequence: TGCAGCGTTGAAGAGGGGGGGCTGGGAGAGCAGTACTTC. This encodes CSVEEGGLGEQYF.

The gene calls are TRBV15 and TRBJ2-5, with D possibly being TRBD2 (6 bases). Germline CDR1 and CDR2: LNHNV and YYDKDF (reference sequence). The CDR3 is 15 amino acids. Trimming took 0 bases from V and 5 from J, leaving 13 bases between them. The CDR3 loop reads CATSRDRPGRETQYF. As DNA, the CDR3 is TGTGCCACCAGCAGAGATCGACCGGGGAGGGAGACCCAGTACTTC.

The sample holds one count of this clonotype. The rearrangement links TRBV6-5 to TRBJ2-3; D is ambiguous. This CDR3 contains 14 residues. The germline V gene has CDR1 MNHEY and CDR2 SVGAGI. With 8 bases removed from V and 0 bases from J, the gap between germline ends came to 12 bases. The DNA for the CDR3 is TGTGCCAGCTCTGAGGCCTTCAGCACAGATACGCAGTATTTT. This gives the protein CASSEAFSTDTQYF.

This chain's CDR3 is CASSQVGAGRTSGRSTYEQYF. CDR3 in DNA: TGTGCCAGCAGCCAAGTAGGGGCAGGGCGGACTAGCGGGAGATCGACATACGAGCAGTACTTC. This chain uses TRBV3-1 with TRBJ2-7, with TRBD2 matching over 13 bases. The V gene's germline CDR1 is LGHDT and CDR2 YNNKEL (reference sequence). The CDR3 runs 21 residues. V gave up 1 base and J gave up 4 bases; unmatched junction bases: 19.

CDR3 sequence: CASSQVVRSSYNSPLHF. As DNA, the CDR3 is TGTGCCAGCAGCCAAGTTGTTAGGAGCTCCTATAATTCACCCCTCCACTTT. This chain connects TRBV3-1 to TRBJ1-6; D is ambiguous. The CDR3 extends over 17 amino acids. V shed 1 base and J shed 0 bases, with 10 bases lying between them. Per germline, CDR1 LGHDT and CDR2 YNNKEL (reference sequence). Supplemented by reference TRBV3-1 and TRBJ1-6, the full variable domain reads DTAVSQTPKYLVTQMGNDKSIKCEQNLGHDTMYWYKQDSKKFLKIMFSYNNKELIINETVPNRFSPKSPDKAHLNLHINSLELGDSAVYFCASSQVVRSSYNSPLHFGNGTRLTVT.

The genes are TRBV29-1 and TRBJ2-5, with TRBD1 identical over 7 bases. The end of the DNA fits TRBJ2-7 better, so the J call may be wrong. From germline, CDR1 is SQVTM and CDR2 ANQGSEA. This CDR3 contains 13 residues. The CDR3 DNA reads as TGCAGCGTTGAGGACAGGTCCCCCTACGAGCAGTACTTC. This translates into CSVEDRSPYEQYF.

The chain couples TRBV29-1 to TRBJ2-3; perhaps TRBD2 as D (7 bases). Germline loops: CDR1 SQVTM, CDR2 ANQGSEA. The V end lost 5 bases, the J end lost 1 base, and 19 bases lay between the germline ends. CDR3 length: 16 amino acids. DNA of the CDR3: TGCAGCGTTTCGGGGGGTGGGGCAGGGGGCACAGATACGCAGTATTTT. The encoded protein is CSVSGGGAGGTDTQYF.

This clonotype was seen ten or more times. The V gene is TRBV6-2 or TRBV6-3, the J gene TRBJ1-1, with unresolved D. Trimming pared 2 bases from V and 4 bases from J, leaving 8 bases between. The CDR3 is 13 residues long. Germline CDR1 is MNHEY and CDR2 is SVGEGT. CDR3 nucleotides: TGTGCCAGCAGTTACCGGGGAGGCACTGAAGCTTTCTTT. Protein product: CASSYRGGTEAFF.

In the case of this clonotype: A single base separates this from a much larger clone, so it may be a read error. The chain joins TRBV24-1 to TRBJ2-1, with D hard to call. Germline CDR1 is KGHDR and CDR2 is SFDVKD. V dropped 7 bases and J dropped 7 bases, with 7 bases sitting between them. The CDR3 runs to 11 residues. CDR3 nucleotide sequence: TGTGCCACCAGAAAGCGTAATGAGCAGTTCTTC. Translating it yields CATRKRNEQFF.

This clonotype occurred once. This may arise from a read error, as a much more abundant clone is one base away. J is TRBJ2-6 and V is TRBV7-2, with D tentatively TRBD1 or TRBD2 (5 bases each). This CDR3 spans 16 amino acids. The germline gives CDR1 SGHTA, CDR2 FQGNSA. The CDR3 protein is CASSLVYGAGANALTF. For the CDR3, the DNA is TGTGCCAGCAGCTTAGTCTACGGGGCCGGGGCCAACGCCCTGACTTTC. The variable domain in full, completed from reference TRBV7-2 and TRBJ2-6, reads GAGVSQSPSNKVTEKGKDVELRCDPISGHTALYWYRQSLGQGLEFLIYFQGNSAPDKSGLPSDRFSAERTGGSVSTLTIQRTQQEDSAVYLCASSLVYGAGANALTFGAGSRLTVL.

The chain couples TRBV4-3 to TRBJ1-1; 7 bases fit TRBD1. The CDR3 has 15 residues. Germline loops: CDR1 LGHNA, CDR2 YSLEER. With V trimmed by 4 bases and J by 0 bases, 5 bases remained unmatched. The CDR3 region has the DNA TGCGCCAGCAGCCCAGGGACAGATTTGAACACTGAAGCTTTCTTT. Translating it yields CASSPGTDLNTEAFF.

The genes are TRBV27 and TRBJ2-2; possible D gene TRBD2, 6 bases. This CDR3 has 18 residues. CDR1 and CDR2 (germline): MNHEY, SMNVEV (reference sequence). V was cut by 0 bases and J by 6 bases, with 20 bases left in between. In DNA form, the CDR3 reads TGTGCCAGCAGTTTATCCCCCGTGGGGGGTTTATTTTCCGGGGAGCTGTTTTTT. Its translation: CASSLSPVGGLFSGELFF.

The chain combines TRBV18 with TRBJ1-1; 8 bases line up with TRBD1. The CDR3 runs 14 residues. The germline gives CDR1 KGHSH, CDR2 LQKENI. Germline trimming cut 4 bases from V and 2 bases from J; bases unmatched to any gene: 3. For the CDR3, the DNA is TGTGCCAGCTCACGGGACAGGTATAACACTGAAGCTTTCTTT. Protein: CASSRDRYNTEAFF.

This clonotype was counted ten times or more. The chain combines TRBV10-3 with TRBJ2-5, with 8 bases aligning to TRBD2. V shed 0 bases and J 1 base; nucleotides not matched to a gene: 7. The CDR3 is made up of 17 amino acids. The V gene's germline CDR1 is ENHRY and CDR2 SYGVKD. This chain's CDR3 is CAISESGSGTSQETQYF. The CDR3 DNA follows: TGTGCCATCAGTGAGTCGGGTTCTGGGACTAGCCAAGAGACCCAGTACTTC.

Note on this clonotype: A much larger clone differs by one base, so this may be a read error. The chain uses TRBV29-1 and TRBJ2-7; D not resolved. Near its end, the DNA agrees better with TRBJ2-5, so the J call may be wrong. The CDR3 runs 12 residues. Germline loops: CDR1 SQVTM, CDR2 ANQGSEA. CDR3 loop: CSGERVKETQYF. The CDR3 DNA reads as TGCAGCGGTGAAAGAGTGAAAGAGACCCAGTACTTC.

This clonotype was observed a handful of times. The chain uses TRBV7-9 and TRBJ2-3, with D hard to call. The germline gives CDR1 SEHNR, CDR2 FQNEAQ (reference sequence). CDR3 size: 14 residues. With 8 bases removed from V and 3 bases from J, the gap between germline ends came to 15 bases. This CDR3 is CASYSRTRTDTQYF. The CDR3 nucleotides are TGTGCCAGCTACTCTCGTACGAGAACAGATACGCAGTATTTT.

Ten or more counts support this clonotype. This rearrangement joins TRBV7-6 to TRBJ2-5, with 8 bases lining up with TRBD2. Germline loops: CDR1 SGHVS, CDR2 FNYEAQ. After removal of 5 bases from V and 5 bases from J, the junction contained 22 bases not matched to a gene. This CDR3 has 19 residues. Here the CDR3 DNA reads TGTGCCAGCAGCCCGAGTGCTGTCGGTAGAACGGGAGGGTATGAGACCCAGTACTTC. Translation: CASSPSAVGRTGGYETQYF.

The chain joins TRBV5-5 to TRBJ2-1, with D perhaps TRBD1 (6 bases). V dropped 2 bases and J dropped 4 bases, with 13 bases sitting between them. Looked up from germline, CDR1 is SGHKS and CDR2 is YYEKEE (reference sequence). This CDR3 comprises 15 residues. The CDR3 DNA reads as TGTGCCAGCAGCTTCCTCCAAGGGGGTTACAATGAGCAGTTCTTC. Translating it yields CASSFLQGGYNEQFF. The complete variable domain, with remaining parts taken from reference TRBV5-5 and TRBJ2-1, reads DAGVTQSPTHLIKTRGQQVTLRCSPISGHKSVSWYQQVLGQGPQFIFQYYEKEERGRGNFPDRFSARQFPNYSSELNVNALLLGDSALYLCASSFLQGGYNEQFFGPGTRLTVL.

This clonotype was seen a few times. The chain uses TRBV5-1 and TRBJ1-2; D may be TRBD1 (6 bases). This CDR3 has 13 amino acids. V was clipped by 7 bases and J by 3 bases, with 13 bases between them. CDR1 SGHRS and CDR2 YFSETQ come from the germline V gene. The CDR3, as DNA: TGCGCCAGCGGCCCAGGGGACCACTATGGCTACACCTTC. Encoded protein: CASGPGDHYGYTF.

This clonotype has at least ten counts. The gene calls are TRBV6-6 and TRBJ2-7; D gene unclear. The V gene's germline CDR1 is MNHNY and CDR2 SVGAGI (reference sequence). CDR3 length equals 13 residues. V lost 7 bases to trimming and J lost 1 base, with 11 bases between them. In DNA, the CDR3 is TGTGCCAGCAAGGAGAGCGTTTCCTACGAGCAGTACTTC. Its translation is CASKESVSYEQYF.

This clonotype was seen once. One end of the junction fails to match germline, which may point to a read error. V and J are TRBV12-3 or TRBV12-4 and TRBJ2-3; 10 bases are a match to TRBD2. This CDR3 is built from 15 residues. The CDR3 spells CASRVERGGSDAQYF. DNA for the CDR3: TGTGCCAGCAGGGTAGAGCGGGGGGGATCAGATGCGCAGTATTTT.

This chain links TRBV10-1 with TRBJ2-3; no clear D. V was pared by 6 bases and J by 8 bases, with 12 bases between. This CDR3 is built from 12 residues. Per the germline V gene, CDR1 is WNHNN and CDR2 is SYGVQD (reference sequence). Here the CDR3 DNA reads TGCGCCAGCAGCGACGGGTATGGTACGCAGTATTTT. Protein product: CASSDGYGTQYF.